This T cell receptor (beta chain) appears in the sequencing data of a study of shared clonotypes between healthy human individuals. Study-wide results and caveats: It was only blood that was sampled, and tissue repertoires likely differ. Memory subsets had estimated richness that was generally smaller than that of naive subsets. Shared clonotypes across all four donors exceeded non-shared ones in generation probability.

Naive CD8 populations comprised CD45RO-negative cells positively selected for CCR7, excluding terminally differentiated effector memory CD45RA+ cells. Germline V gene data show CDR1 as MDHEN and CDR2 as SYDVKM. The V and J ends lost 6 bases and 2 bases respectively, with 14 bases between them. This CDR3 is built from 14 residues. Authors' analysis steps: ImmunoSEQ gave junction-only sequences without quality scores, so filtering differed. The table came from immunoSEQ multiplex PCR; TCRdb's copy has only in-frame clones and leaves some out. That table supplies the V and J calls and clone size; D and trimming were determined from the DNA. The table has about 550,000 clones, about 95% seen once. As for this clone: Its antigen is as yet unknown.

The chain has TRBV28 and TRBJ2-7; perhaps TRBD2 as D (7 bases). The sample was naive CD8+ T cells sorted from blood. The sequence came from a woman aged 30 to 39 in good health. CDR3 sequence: CASSLAGAPYEQYF. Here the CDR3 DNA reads TGTGCCAGCAGCCTTGCGGGGGCCCCCTACGAGCAGTACTTC.